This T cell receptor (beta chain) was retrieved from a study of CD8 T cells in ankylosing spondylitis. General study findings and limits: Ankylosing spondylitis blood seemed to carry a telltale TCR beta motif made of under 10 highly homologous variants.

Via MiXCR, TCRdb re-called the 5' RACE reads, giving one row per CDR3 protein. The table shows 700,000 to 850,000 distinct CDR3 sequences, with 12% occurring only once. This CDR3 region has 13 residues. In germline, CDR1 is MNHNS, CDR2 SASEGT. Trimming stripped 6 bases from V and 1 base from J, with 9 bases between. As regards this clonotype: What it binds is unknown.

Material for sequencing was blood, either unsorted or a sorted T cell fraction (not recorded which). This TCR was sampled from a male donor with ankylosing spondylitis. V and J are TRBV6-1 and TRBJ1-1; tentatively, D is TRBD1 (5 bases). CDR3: CASRIQENTEAFF. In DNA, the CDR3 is TGTGCCAGCAGGATACAGGAGAACACTGAAGCTTTCTTT.